This is a list of T cell receptor beta chains from one sample in a study of OX40 agonist ivuxolimab in advanced cancers. Generated by immunoSEQ multiplex PCR, the TCRdb table keeps only in-frame clones and is missing some. The table has nearly 85,000 clones, 80% to 90% seen once; the top ten hold just under 2%. The sequenced sample was CD4+ or CD8+ T cells sorted from blood, obtained in a trial of the OX40 agonist ivuxolimab. Every receptor here comes from an adult with an advanced solid tumor such as melanoma, head and neck, liver or kidney cancer. Each CDR3 is given with its conserved first and last residue.

v_call: TRBV29-1
cdr3_aa: CSVGTQSSYEQYF

v_call: TRBV5-1
cdr3_aa: CASSLALDYEQYF

v_call: TRBV4-2
cdr3_aa: CASSLRLAGDHNEQFF

v_call: TRBV5-1
cdr3_aa: CAVKGQAGTDTQYF

v_call: TRBV11-3
cdr3_aa: CASSPGGNQETQYF

v_call: TRBV29-1
cdr3_aa: CSVAYTGPPVYEQYF

v_call: TRBV29-1
cdr3_aa: CSVAWGFLGRGGYTF

v_call: TRBV28
cdr3_aa: CASSPLASPPQYF

v_call: TRBV7-6
cdr3_aa: CASSFHDRELFF

v_call: TRBV2
cdr3_aa: CASSPWGGYTF